This is a list of T cell receptor beta chains from one sample in a study of blood T cell repertoires in COVID-19. Here immunoSEQ multiplex PCR was the method, and the copy in TCRdb shows in-frame clones only, minus some. Of about 180,000 clones listed, roughly nine tenths were seen once; the top ten hold 0.5% to 0.65%. Sequences were obtained from peripheral blood. These receptors all come from a man aged 45-65 years with acute or convalescent COVID-19. Each CDR3 is given with its conserved first and last residue. Each record gives: J gene, D gene, V gene, CDR3 length, clone size, CDR3 DNA, CDR3 protein. The D gene is left open where the match is weak. The listing skips clone size in some rows; elsewhere it reads once, few, many or a size class.

TRBJ1-5 | . | TRBV7-9 | 12 | once | TGTGCCAGCAGCTTAGTAGCTCAGCCCCAGCATTTT | CASSLVAQPQHF
TRBJ2-3 | TRBD2 | TRBV19 | 15 | . | TGTGCCAGTAGTCGGCTAGCGGCTAGCACAGATACGCAGTATTTT | CASSRLAASTDTQYF
TRBJ2-1 | TRBD2 | TRBV6-2/TRBV6-3 | 17 | . | TGTGCCAGCAGTTACAAAAGGGCTAGCGGGAGGCACAATGAGCAGTTCTTC | CASSYKRASGRHNEQFF
TRBJ2-1 | . | TRBV7-8 | 18 | . | TGTGCCAGCAGCCCACATAGGGCGGGGTTAGGTCAGTACAATGAGCAGTTCTTC | CASSPHRAGLGQYNEQFF
TRBJ2-7 | TRBD1 | TRBV19 | 15 | . | TGTGCCAGTAGCGATCCGGGACAGGGAACCTACGAGCAGTACTTC | CASSDPGQGTYEQYF
TRBJ2-2 | TRBD1 | TRBV7-8 | 14 | . | TGTGCCAGCAGCCCCGGGACAGGAGCCGGGGAGCTGTTTTTT | CASSPGTGAGELFF
TRBJ1-6 | . | TRBV7-9 | 15 | . | TGTGCCAGCAGCTTAACGACAGCTTATAATTCACCCCTCCACTTT | CASSLTTAYNSPLHF
TRBJ2-5 | TRBD1 | TRBV18 | 15 | . | TGTGCCAGCTCACCCAGGACAGGGGTCTCGGAGACCCAGTACTTC | CASSPRTGVSETQYF
TRBJ1-4 | TRBD1 | TRBV28 | 17 | . | TGTGCCAGCAGTCAGGCTCCCTGGACAGGGCTAAATGAAAAACTGTTTTTT | CASSQAPWTGLNEKLFF
TRBJ2-1 | TRBD1 | TRBV7-2 | 14 | . | TGTGCCAGCAGCGTCAGACAGGGAAACAATGAGCAGTTCTTC | CASSVRQGNNEQFF
TRBJ2-7 | . | TRBV21-1 | 14 | once | TGTGCCAGCAGCAGGTTCGGGAGGAGAGACGAGCAGTACTTC | CASSRFGRRDEQYF
TRBJ2-3 | . | TRBV3-1/TRBV3-2 | 13 | . | TGTGCCAGCCGGGATACTAGCACAGATACGCAGTATTTT | CASRDTSTDTQYF
TRBJ2-7 | . | TRBV2 | 14 | . | TGTGCCAGCAAATTACAGGGCATAGCCTACGAGCAGTACTTC | CASKLQGIAYEQYF
TRBJ2-6 | . | TRBV7-2 | 16 | . | TGTGCCAGCAGCCACTTGGCCAGGGCTGGGGCCAACGTCCTGACTTTC | CASSHLARAGANVLTF
TRBJ1-1 | . | TRBV7-2 | 13 | . | TGTGCCAGCAGCTCTCCAGGGGTGCCTGAAGCTTTCTTT | CASSSPGVPEAFF
TRBJ2-1 | TRBD2 | TRBV4-1 | 17 | . | TGCGCCAGCAGCCCTGCAAGTAGGAGCGGGGGGGTAAATGAGCAGTTCTTC | CASSPASRSGGVNEQFF
TRBJ2-2 | TRBD2 | TRBV5-1 | 19 | . | TGCGCCAGCAGCTTAACGACTAGCGGGAGAGTCTGGGACACCGGGGAGCTGTTTTTT | CASSLTTSGRVWDTGELFF
TRBJ1-2 | . | TRBV6-6 | 15 | . | TGTGCCAGCACCATTATCCCCGATTCGGACTATGGCTACACCTTC | CASTIIPDSDYGYTF
TRBJ2-3 | TRBD1 | TRBV3-1/TRBV3-2 | 16 | . | TGTGCCAGCAGCCCCAGACAGGGTGGGGGCACAGATACGCAGTATTTT | CASSPRQGGGTDTQYF
TRBJ2-2 | . | TRBV7-9 | 16 | few | TGTGCCAGCAGCTTAGCTACCGGACCCAGCGGCGGGGAGCTGTTTTTT | CASSLATGPSGGELFF
TRBJ2-2 | . | TRBV7-3 | 14 | . | TGTGCCAGCAGCCTACAGGGTAGGACCGGGGAGCTGTTTTTT | CASSLQGRTGELFF
TRBJ2-1 | TRBD2 | TRBV18 | 14 | . | TGTGCCAGCTCATCGGGACTACGGCACAATGAGCAGTTCTTC | CASSSGLRHNEQFF
TRBJ1-1 | . | TRBV19 | 13 | . | TGTGCCAGTAGTATAGCACTGCGGAGTGAAGCTTTCTTT | CASSIALRSEAFF
TRBJ2-2 | . | TRBV10-1 | 14 | . | TGCGCCAGCAGTGTCCGCGCAAACACCGGGGAGCTGTTTTTT | CASSVRANTGELFF
TRBJ2-2 | . | TRBV3-1/TRBV3-2 | 15 | few | TGTGCCAGCAGCCACACCCACTCGAACACCGGGGAGCTGTTTTTT | CASSHTHSNTGELFF
TRBJ2-1 | TRBD1 | TRBV24-1 | 15 | . | TGTGCCACCAGTGATTCAAGACAGGGCTTTTCCCAGCAGTTCTTC | CATSDSRQGFSQQFF
TRBJ2-2 | . | TRBV9 | 15 | . | TGTGCCAGCAGCGAATCCCCTCTGAACACCGGGGAGCTGTTTTTT | CASSESPLNTGELFF
TRBJ2-2 | . | TRBV4-1 | 12 | . | TGCGCCAGCAGTCAGAACACCGGGGAGCTGTTTTTT | CASSQNTGELFF
TRBJ1-2 | . | TRBV19 | 12 | . | TGTGCCAGTAGTGCAGGGCCGTCCGGGTACACCTTC | CASSAGPSGYTF
TRBJ1-6 | . | TRBV19 | 16 | . | TGTGCCAGTAGAGGGGCCTATAGCTCCTATAATTCACCCCTCCACTTT | CASRGAYSSYNSPLHF
TRBJ1-1 | TRBD1 | TRBV2 | 14 | . | TGTGCCAGCAGCCAGACAGGGATGAACACTGAAGCTTTCTTT | CASSQTGMNTEAFF
TRBJ2-7 | . | TRBV27 | 16 | . | TGTGCCAGCAGTTTCCGGGAGTCGTCACTGGGTTACGAGCAGTACTTC | CASSFRESSLGYEQYF
TRBJ1-6 | . | TRBV7-9 | 17 | . | TGTGCCAGCAGCTTAGGGAGCCTCCGCGTTTATAATTCACCCCTCCACTTT | CASSLGSLRVYNSPLHF
TRBJ2-7 | . | TRBV28 | 17 | few | TGTGCCAGCAGTCCGGCCACCCCCCCGGACTACTCCTACGAGCAGTACTTC | CASSPATPPDYSYEQYF
TRBJ2-5 | . | TRBV7-2 | 11 | once | TGTGCCAGCAGCTTAGTTGAGGGAAAGTACTTC | CASSLVEGKYF
TRBJ1-6 | . | TRBV27 | 14 | few | TGTGCCAGCAGTCAAAACAGGGTTTATTCACCCCTCCACTTT | CASSQNRVYSPLHF
TRBJ1-3 | TRBD1 | TRBV4-2 | 18 | . | TGTGCCAGCAGCCAAGAACCGGGACAGGGGACGATGGTGAACACCATATATTTT | CASSQEPGQGTMVNTIYF
TRBJ1-5 | TRBD1 | TRBV6-6 | 14 | few | TGTGCCAGCAGCAACGACAGGGACAATCAGCCCCAGCATTTT | CASSNDRDNQPQHF
TRBJ2-2 | TRBD1 | TRBV10-3 | 14 | . | TGTGCCATCAGTGAAGGGGGCGGCACCGGGGAGCTGTTTTTT | CAISEGGGTGELFF
TRBJ2-3 | TRBD2 | TRBV3-1/TRBV3-2 | 14 | . | TGTGCCAGCAGCCATCCGACTAGCGCAGATACGCAGTATTTT | CASSHPTSADTQYF
TRBJ2-1 | . | TRBV6-2/TRBV6-3 | 17 | . | TGTGCCAGCAGTTACTCGACAGATCCGATCGGGTCGGAAGTGCAGTTCTTC | CASSYSTDPIGSEVQFF
TRBJ1-3 | . | TRBV19 | 19 | . | TGTGCCAGTAGTAATCCCCCCCTCCCGACAGACCTCTCTGGAAACACCATATATTTT | CASSNPPLPTDLSGNTIYF
TRBJ1-2 | TRBD1 | TRBV27 | 13 | . | TGTGCCAGCAGTTTATTGACAGGGGATGGCTACACCTTC | CASSLLTGDGYTF
TRBJ1-4 | TRBD1 | TRBV7-9 | 14 | . | TGTGCCAGCAGCACGACAGGGAGTAACGAAAAACTGTTTTTT | CASSTTGSNEKLFF
TRBJ2-2 | . | TRBV6-6 | 16 | . | TGTGCCAGCAGTTATTTTTATTCTACGAACACCGGGGAGCTGTTTTTT | CASSYFYSTNTGELFF
TRBJ1-4 | . | TRBV19 | 13 | . | TGTGCCAGTACCCTGCAGAATAATGAAAAACTGTTTTTT | CASTLQNNEKLFF
TRBJ1-4 | . | TRBV6-4 | 13 | . | TGTGCCAGCAGTGTCAGCGTGGGTGAAAAACTGTTTTTT | CASSVSVGEKLFF
TRBJ2-2 | TRBD1 | TRBV5-5 | 17 | . | TGTGCCAGCAGCTTGATTGGAAGGGGGCTGAACACCGGGGAGCTGTTTTTT | CASSLIGRGLNTGELFF
TRBJ2-1 | . | TRBV7-5 | 16 | few | TGTGTCAGAAGCTTAGCGGTACGGGGCTCCTACAATGAGCAGTTCTTC | CVRSLAVRGSYNEQFF
TRBJ1-6 | . | TRBV6-5 | 16 | . | TGTGCCAGCAGTTACGGCCGGGACACTTATAATTCACCCCTCCACTTT | CASSYGRDTYNSPLHF
TRBJ1-5 | TRBD1 | TRBV2 | 16 | . | TGTGCCAGCAGTGAATTGGAACAGGGGGGGAATCAGCCCCAGCATTTT | CASSELEQGGNQPQHF
TRBJ1-3 | . | TRBV28 | 13 | once | TGTGCCAGCACGAGGGACACTGGAAACACCATATATTTT | CASTRDTGNTIYF
TRBJ1-5 | . | TRBV6-5 | 13 | . | TGTGCCGCCCGACAGGTGAACAATCAGCCCCAGCATTTT | CAARQVNNQPQHF
TRBJ2-4 | . | TRBV19 | 13 | . | TGTGCCAGTAGGGACACCGACCAAAACATTCAGTACTTC | CASRDTDQNIQYF
TRBJ2-7 | TRBD2 | TRBV5-1 | 15 | . | TGCGCCAGCAGCTCTATAGCGGGAGAGGGAAACGAGCAGTACTTC | CASSSIAGEGNEQYF
TRBJ1-1 | . | TRBV29-1 | 13 | . | TGCAGCGTTTCTCCGGGACAAGTGAGTGGGGCTTTCTTT | CSVSPGQVSGAFF
TRBJ2-7 | . | TRBV27 | 16 | . | TGTGCCAGCAGTTTATCCCCCAACTCAGGGTACGACGAGCAGTACTTC | CASSLSPNSGYDEQYF